Shown below are 27 T cell receptor beta chains from a single sample sequenced in a study of T cells after yellow fever vaccination. TCRdb ran MiXCR on the 5' RACE reads and lists one entry per CDR3 protein. The sample shows about 320,000 distinct CDR3 sequences, around 4.4% of them seen only once. The input for sequencing was PBMCs, taken 15 days after the yellow fever booster vaccination. These TCRs come from a young man who received the YFV17D yellow fever vaccine.

Ten or more counts support this clonotype. The chain couples TRBV7-9 to TRBJ2-4; D is possibly TRBD2 (6 bases). The CDR3 runs 15 residues. Trimming left V 5 bases short and J 3 bases short, with 14 bases between. Germline V gene data show CDR1 as SEHNR and CDR2 as FQNEAQ (reference sequence). The CDR3 nucleotides read TGTGCCAGCAGCCCCACGATCGGGGGCAAAAACATTCAGTACTTC. Translation gives CASSPTIGGKNIQYF. Full variable domain (missing parts from reference TRBV7-9 and TRBJ2-4): DTGVSQNPRHKITKRGQNVTFRCDPISEHNRLYWYRQTLGQGPEFLTYFQNEAQLEKSRLLSDRFSAERPKGSFSTLEIQRTEQGDSAMYLCASSPTIGGKNIQYFGAGTRLSVL.

This clonotype was observed at least ten times. CDR3 region: CASSYGGGDTDTQYF. In DNA, the CDR3 is TGCGCCAGCAGCTATGGCGGGGGGGACACAGATACGCAGTATTTT. The V and J genes are TRBV5-1 and TRBJ2-3; 9 bases are a match to TRBD2. Germline V gene lookup returns CDR1 SGHRS and CDR2 YFSETQ. The CDR3 contains 15 residues. J gave up 2 bases and V 3 bases, and 4 bases lay outside the gene matches.

This clonotype was found many times. This chain joins TRBV24-1 and TRBJ1-5; D gene ambiguous. Germline V lookup: CDR1 KGHDR, CDR2 SFDVKD. The CDR3 has 13 amino acids. V lost 7 bases, J lost 8 bases, and 14 bases lay in between. CDR3 loop: CATSGGYREPQHF. In nucleotides, the CDR3 is TGTGCCACCAGCGGTGGGTACAGAGAGCCCCAGCATTTT.

This clonotype was counted only a few times. V is TRBV18 and J is TRBJ2-5, with D possibly being TRBD2 (5 bases). Deletions cut 3 bases from V and 5 bases from J, with 13 bases between. The germline gives CDR1 KGHSH, CDR2 LQKENI. The CDR3 length is 14 residues. CDR3 sequence (DNA): TGTGCCAGCTCACCTGGATATAGCGTGGAGACCCAGTACTTC. Translation: CASSPGYSVETQYF.

This clonotype was found a few times. The rearrangement links TRBV19 to TRBJ2-5; maybe TRBD1 (5 bases). V lost 0 bases and J 7 bases, leaving 15 bases between the germline ends. Germline-derived CDR1 and CDR2 are LNHDA and SQIVND (reference sequence). CDR3 length: 15 amino acids. The CDR3 DNA is TGTGCCAGTAGTATAGAATTACAGGCCGAAGGGACCCAGTACTTC. This codes for CASSIELQAEGTQYF.

The chain has TRBV28 and TRBJ1-2, with D maybe TRBD1 (5 bases). There are 16 residues in the CDR3. V lost 7 bases to trimming and J lost 7 bases, with 25 bases between them. CDR1 and CDR2 (germline): MDHEN, SYDVKM. This CDR3 reads CASTDDRSRGLSGYTF. The CDR3 nucleotides are TGTGCCAGCACCGACGACAGATCGAGGGGTTTAAGTGGCTACACCTTC.

This clonotype was seen a handful of times. The chain carries TRBV4-3 and TRBJ2-7; a possible D gene is TRBD1 (5 bases). V lost 1 base to trimming and J lost 1 base, with 11 bases between them. The length of the CDR3 is 15 residues. Germline CDR1 is LGHNA and CDR2 is YSLEER. CDR3 nucleotide sequence: TGCGCCAGCAGCCAAGGTCCCCAGGGATCCTACGAGCAGTACTTC. This codes for CASSQGPQGSYEQYF.

There are many counts of this clonotype. This chain joins TRBV5-1 and TRBJ2-3; 7 bases are shared with TRBD1. Trimming removed 0 bases from V and 2 bases from J; junction bases left unmatched: 6. Germline CDR1 is SGHRS and CDR2 is YFSETQ. The CDR3 extends over 16 amino acids. CDR3 bases: TGCGCCAGCAGCTTGGCCCCGGGACAGACCACAGATACGCAGTATTTT. Its protein product is CASSLAPGQTTDTQYF.

The V call is TRBV19, the J call TRBJ2-4; possibly TRBD1 for D (5 bases). The CDR3 is made up of 14 amino acids. The germline V gene encodes CDR1 LNHDA and CDR2 SQIVND (reference sequence). V was pared by 9 bases and J by 9 bases, with 21 bases between. The CDR3 DNA reads as TGTGCCAGCACCCCATGGGTAGGGGTTGGCATTCAGTACTTC. Amino acids: CASTPWVGVGIQYF.

In this sample, this clonotype turned up a few times. The rearrangement links TRBV3-1 to TRBJ1-2; 8 bases are a match to TRBD1. Germline CDR1 reads LGHDT; CDR2 reads YNNKEL (reference sequence). Unmatched junction bases numbered 8, after V lost 8 bases and J lost 3 bases. This CDR3 contains 14 residues. CDR3 protein: CASGLGTGDYGYTF. CDR3 bases: TGTGCCAGCGGACTGGGGACAGGCGACTATGGCTACACCTTC.

For the CDR3, the DNA is TGTGCCAGCAGCCCTGGACAGGGCGTTGCGCACACCATATATTTT. It encodes CASSPGQGVAHTIYF. The J gene is TRBJ1-3, the V gene TRBV7-2, with TRBD1 identical over 8 bases. The ends lost 5 bases at V and 8 bases at J; junction bases unmatched: 11. This CDR3 spans 15 amino acids. Germline CDR1 SGHTA, CDR2 FQGNSA.

The chain joins TRBV7-2 to TRBJ2-2; tentative D call: TRBD1 (6 bases). The CDR3 contains 14 residues. CDR1 is SGHTA and CDR2 is FQGNSA in the germline V gene. The V gene lost 4 bases and the J gene lost 3 bases, with 9 bases spanning the gap. DNA of the CDR3: TGTGCCAGCAGCTCAGGGGCTGACACCGGGGAGCTGTTTTTT. Its protein is CASSSGADTGELFF.

The chain recombines TRBV18 with TRBJ2-5; 7 nucleotides agree with TRBD2. The CDR3 runs to 16 residues. With V trimmed by 4 bases and J by 0 bases, 8 bases remained unmatched. Germline V lookup: CDR1 KGHSH, CDR2 LQKENI. The DNA for the CDR3 is TGTGCCAGCTCACGTCGGGCTAGCGGCTACCAAGAGACCCAGTACTTC. Protein sequence: CASSRRASGYQETQYF.

This clonotype was seen repeatedly, ten times or more. The chain combines TRBV24-1 with TRBJ2-2, with D possibly being TRBD1 (6 bases). V was trimmed by 2 bases and J by 6 bases, leaving 9 bases between them. Germline CDR1 reads KGHDR; CDR2 reads SFDVKD. The CDR3 is 14 residues long. The CDR3 spells CATSDYRDAGELFF. The DNA of the CDR3 is TGTGCCACCAGTGATTACAGGGATGCCGGGGAGCTGTTTTTT.

This clonotype was found many times. The chain has TRBV4-1 and TRBJ2-2; TRBD1 matches at 7 bases. The V gene end was trimmed by 3 bases and the J gene end by 3 bases; junction bases not matched to a gene: 7. The CDR3 totals 16 residues. Germline-derived CDR1 and CDR2 are MGHRA and YSYEKL. CDR3: CASSHLRQGHTGELFF. Here the CDR3 DNA reads TGCGCCAGCAGCCACCTCAGACAGGGACACACCGGGGAGCTGTTTTTT.

This clonotype was seen repeatedly, ten times or more. The chain carries TRBV5-6 and TRBJ2-1; 13 bases are shared with TRBD2. There are 16 residues in the CDR3. CDR1 and CDR2 from the germline V gene are SGHDT and YYEEEE. Losses at the gene ends were 3 bases for V and 8 bases for J; bases not matched to a gene: 8. CDR3 in amino acids: CASSSITSGGADEQFF. The DNA for the CDR3 is TGTGCCAGCAGCTCCATCACTAGCGGGGGGGCGGATGAGCAGTTCTTC.

This clonotype has a count of ten or more. The CDR3 DNA reads as TGTGCCAGCTCACCCCTAGCGGGGAGGTTCGGCACAGATACGCAGTATTTT. Amino acid sequence: CASSPLAGRFGTDTQYF. The V and J genes are TRBV18 and TRBJ2-3; 9 nucleotides align to TRBD2. This CDR3 region has 17 residues. The V gene's germline CDR1 is KGHSH and CDR2 LQKENI. J lost 1 base, V lost 3 bases, and 8 bases had no gene match.

This clonotype appeared many times. J is TRBJ2-5 and V is TRBV21-1. TRBV21-1 is deemed a pseudogene. The CDR3 totals 13 residues. CDR3 residues: CASSKCQQETQYF. The CDR3, as DNA: TGTGCCAGCAGCAAATGCCAGCAAGAGACCCAGTACTTC.

This clonotype was found a few times. The V and J genes are TRBV5-1 and TRBJ2-2; tentatively, D is TRBD2 (5 bases). Trimming took 1 base from V and 5 from J, leaving 12 bases between them. Germline V gene data show CDR1 as SGHRS and CDR2 as YFSETQ. The CDR3 totals 15 residues. CDR3 sequence: CASSLTGSMTGELFF. DNA of the CDR3: TGCGCCAGCAGCTTGACGGGAAGTATGACCGGGGAGCTGTTTTTT. The entire variable domain, with the rest obtained from reference TRBV5-1 and TRBJ2-2, is as follows: KAGVTQTPRYLIKTRGQQVTLSCSPISGHRSVSWYQQTPGQGLQFLFEYFSETQRNKGNFPGRFSGRQFSNSRSEMNVSTLELGDSALYLCASSLTGSMTGELFFGEGSRLTVL.

V gene TRBV29-1 combines with J gene TRBJ2-5, with D unclear. This CDR3 comprises 11 residues. From germline, CDR1 is SQVTM and CDR2 ANQGSEA. V lost 7 bases and J lost 7, with 13 bases in between. The CDR3 loop reads CSAIILGTQYF. As DNA, the CDR3 is TGCAGCGCCATTATCCTTGGGACCCAGTACTTC.

This clonotype was picked up a small number of times. The chain employs TRBV6-1 and TRBJ1-5, with D tentatively TRBD1 (5 bases). Looked up from germline, CDR1 is MNHNS and CDR2 is SASEGT. The CDR3 is made up of 16 amino acids. V was shortened by 3 bases and J by 1 base, with 13 bases between the two germline ends. The CDR3 reads CASSDGARESNQPQHF. The CDR3 DNA reads TGTGCCAGCAGTGACGGGGCCCGGGAGAGCAATCAGCCCCAGCATTTT.

The chain combines TRBV5-1 with TRBJ1-2; TRBD1 aligns across 8 bases. Germline CDR1 SGHRS, CDR2 YFSETQ. The V segment lost 4 bases and the J segment 3 bases; nucleotides outside the gene matches: 5. This CDR3 is 14 amino acids long. CDR3 sequence: CASSHGQGDYGYTF. The CDR3 DNA reads TGCGCCAGCAGCCACGGACAGGGAGACTATGGCTACACCTTC.

V gene TRBV15 combines with J gene TRBJ1-5; unclear D gene. Germline CDR1 reads LNHNV; CDR2 reads YYDKDF (reference sequence). CDR3 length: 13 residues. V gave up 8 bases and J gave up 6 bases, with 14 bases separating them. CDR3 region: CATGRLLGQPQHF. CDR3 DNA: TGTGCCACCGGACGGCTTCTAGGTCAGCCCCAGCATTTT.

This clonotype has a count of ten or more. V is TRBV12-3 or TRBV12-4 and J is TRBJ2-2, with 8 bases matching TRBD2. CDR3 length: 14 amino acids. The V gene end was trimmed by 7 bases and the J gene end by 7 bases; junction bases not matched to a gene: 8. The CDR3 loop reads CASTLGLAFGELFF. CDR3 DNA: TGTGCCAGCACCCTCGGACTAGCTTTCGGGGAGCTGTTTTTT.

A few counts support this clonotype. The J gene is TRBJ1-6, the V gene TRBV4-2, with D perhaps matching TRBD1 (5 bases). Germline CDR1 is LGHNA and CDR2 is YNFKEQ. This CDR3 is 15 amino acids long. Trimming shortened V by 8 bases and J by 5 bases, and 16 bases separated the two germline ends. The CDR3 is CASAPEGRDNSPLHF. In DNA form, the CDR3 reads TGTGCCAGCGCCCCAGAGGGCAGGGATAATTCACCCCTCCACTTT.

This clonotype was counted ten times or more. V gene TRBV5-1 combines with J gene TRBJ2-7; 8 bases agree with TRBD2. Trimming took 1 base from V and 6 from J; bases not matched to a gene: 6. Germline V gene sequence: CDR1 SGHRS, CDR2 YFSETQ. The CDR3 runs 14 residues. CDR3 sequence: CASSLYDSGSEQYV. CDR3 nucleotide sequence: TGCGCCAGCAGCTTGTACGACAGCGGGAGCGAGCAGTACGTC.

This chain uses TRBV5-1 with TRBJ2-2; 11 bases match TRBD2. CDR1 SGHRS and CDR2 YFSETQ come from the germline V gene. The junction had 4 bases not matched to a gene; V was cut back by 2 bases and J by 7 bases. The CDR3 runs 15 residues. CDR3 amino acids: CASSLLAGDRGELFF. The CDR3 DNA reads TGCGCCAGCAGCTTACTAGCGGGGGATCGCGGGGAGCTGTTTTTT.